These 20 T cell receptor beta chains share one sample of origin, sequenced in a study of blood T cell repertoires in COVID-19. This table comes from immunoSEQ multiplex PCR, and its TCRdb copy is limited to in-frame clones, with some not included. Of 25,000 to 35,000 clones in the sample, 65% to 85% were seen once. The sample comprised peripheral blood. The receptor source for this set is a woman in her fifties or sixties with acute or convalescent COVID-19.

The V gene is TRBV28, the J gene TRBJ2-1; possibly TRBD2 for D (7 bases). V gave up 5 bases and J gave up 0 bases, with 14 bases separating them. Germline V gives CDR1 MDHEN, CDR2 SYDVKM. The CDR3 has 16 amino acids. This CDR3 reads CASSGRGASSYNEQFF. The CDR3 DNA reads TGTGCCAGCAGTGGGAGGGGGGCCAGCTCCTACAATGAGCAGTTCTTC. Complete variable domain (other parts from reference TRBV28 and TRBJ2-1): DVKVTQSSRYLVKRTGEKVFLECVQDMDHENMFWYRQDPGLGLRLIYFSYDVKMKEKGDIPEGYSVSREKKERFSLILESASTNQTSMYLCASSGRGASSYNEQFFGPGTRLTVL.

As DNA, the CDR3 is TGTGCCAGTAGTATTAACGGGGGGACAGATACGCAGTATTTT. This translates into CASSINGGTDTQYF. The rearrangement links TRBV19 to TRBJ2-3; TRBD2 agrees at 7 bases. The germline CDR1 and CDR2 sequences are LNHDA and SQIVND (reference sequence). The junction had 3 bases not matched to a gene; V was cut back by 3 bases and J by 3 bases. The CDR3 has 14 amino acids.

The chain uses TRBV5-1 and TRBJ1-3, with 7 bases aligning to TRBD1. V was clipped by 5 bases and J by 0 bases; unmatched bases: 8. The CDR3 runs 16 residues. Germline V gene data show CDR1 as SGHRS and CDR2 as YFSETQ. For the CDR3, the DNA is TGCGCCAGCAGTCCAACGACAGGGCACTCTGGAAACACCATATATTTT. Amino acids: CASSPTTGHSGNTIYF.

This clone was seen a handful of times. This chain uses TRBV6-5 with TRBJ1-6; D is undetermined. Trimming took off 8 bases at V and 7 bases at J, with 6 bases between the two ends. Germline CDR1 is MNHEY and CDR2 is SVGAGI. This CDR3 has 11 residues. CDR3 residues: CASGQNSPLHF. The DNA of the CDR3 is TGTGCCAGCGGGCAGAATTCACCCCTCCACTTT.

V and J are TRBV6-5 and TRBJ1-4, with D possibly being TRBD1 (6 bases). There are 14 residues in the CDR3. The germline gives CDR1 MNHEY, CDR2 SVGAGI. V lost 9 bases and J lost 1, with 12 bases in between. The CDR3 DNA is TGTGCCAGTAAAAGCAGGGGAACTAATGAAAAACTGTTTTTT. It specifies CASKSRGTNEKLFF.

The J gene is TRBJ1-2, the V gene TRBV29-1; no reliable D call. Germline values: CDR1 SQVTM, CDR2 ANQGSEA. The CDR3 has 11 amino acids. With 6 bases removed from V and 2 bases from J, the gap between germline ends came to 7 bases. The CDR3 spells CSVLENYGYTF. The CDR3 nucleotides are TGCAGCGTGTTAGAGAACTATGGCTACACCTTC.

The chain has TRBV7-7 and TRBJ2-1; 7 nucleotides line up with TRBD2. This CDR3 has 15 amino acids. Germline V gene lookup returns CDR1 SSHAT and CDR2 FNYEAQ (reference sequence). J was trimmed by 4 bases and V by 5 bases; bases with no gene match: 8. The CDR3 is CASSAGPGGYNEQFF. The DNA of the CDR3 is TGTGCCAGCAGCGCCGGGCCCGGGGGGTACAATGAGCAGTTCTTC.

This clone was counted only a few times. Within the sample, other DNA sequences also encode this same CDR3. V gene TRBV9 combines with J gene TRBJ2-5; 7 bases map to TRBD1. V lost 1 base and J lost 5; bases outside the gene matches: 2. In germline, CDR1 is SGDLS, CDR2 YYNGEE. There are 13 residues in the CDR3. This CDR3 is CASSVTGVETQYF. In nucleotides, the CDR3 is TGTGCCAGCAGCGTAACAGGGGTGGAGACCCAGTACTTC.

This chain connects TRBV30 to TRBJ1-3; TRBD1 matches 8 bases. CDR1 is GTSNPN, CDR2 SVGIG, per germline (reference sequence). V lost 7 bases to trimming and J lost 2 bases; unmatched junction nucleotides: 7. CDR3 length equals 14 residues. The CDR3: CASPGQGTGNTIYF. CDR3 nucleotide sequence: TGTGCCTCACCAGGACAGGGAACTGGAAACACCATATATTTT.

The chain links TRBV5-8 to TRBJ1-2; D not certain. The CDR3 loop spans 15 amino acids. Germline lookup yields CDR1 SGHTS and CDR2 YDEGEE. The V end was cut by 7 bases, the J end by 2 bases, with 18 bases between. CDR3 in amino acids: CASGSPRRANYGYTF. In DNA, the CDR3 is TGTGCCAGCGGGTCGCCCAGGAGGGCCAACTATGGCTACACCTTC.

This clone was seen only a few times. This chain uses TRBV29-1 with TRBJ1-2; 7 bases line up with TRBD1. Germline V CDR1 and CDR2: SQVTM, ANQGSEA. Trimming cost V 6 bases and J 4 bases; bases outside gene matches: 11. This CDR3 is 14 amino acids long. The CDR3 here is CSVATGDWGYGYTF. The CDR3 nucleotides are TGCAGCGTCGCCACAGGGGATTGGGGCTATGGCTACACCTTC.

The chain's CDR3 is CASSTGLGTQYF. CDR3 in DNA: TGTGCCAGCAGCACTGGACTAGGGACGCAGTATTTT. V and J are TRBV7-3 and TRBJ2-3; 7 bases fit TRBD2. Germline loops: CDR1 SGHTA, CDR2 FQGTGA. This CDR3 is 12 amino acids long. With 5 bases clipped from V and 9 bases from J, the junction kept 5 bases outside the gene matches. The full variable domain, rest sourced from reference TRBV7-3 and TRBJ2-3, is GAGVSQTPSNKVTEKGKYVELRCDPISGHTALYWYRQSLGQGPEFLIYFQGTGAADDSGLPNDRFFAVRPEGSVSTLKIQRTERGDSAVYLCASSTGLGTQYFGPGTRLTVL.

This chain uses TRBV6-4 with TRBJ2-6; D is perhaps TRBD1 (6 bases). The V and J ends lost 6 bases and 2 bases respectively, with 11 bases between them. The CDR3 extends over 15 amino acids. Germline CDR1 is MRHNA and CDR2 is SNTAGT. Here the CDR3 reads CASSIQGTGANVLTF. CDR3 nucleotides: TGTGCCAGCAGCATACAGGGAACTGGGGCCAACGTCCTGACTTTC.

This chain uses TRBV6-1 with TRBJ2-2, with D hard to call. V lost 2 bases to trimming and J lost 3 bases, with 7 bases between them. The CDR3 is made up of 14 amino acids. Germline CDR1 MNHNS, CDR2 SASEGT. The CDR3 loop reads CASSELADTGELFF. The CDR3 nucleotides read TGTGCCAGCAGTGAATTGGCAGACACCGGGGAGCTGTTTTTT.

This chain connects TRBV2 to TRBJ2-5; perhaps TRBD2 as D (5 bases). Germline CDR1 SNHLY, CDR2 FYNNEI. The ends were cut back, 3 bases at V and 1 base at J, with 12 bases in the middle. This CDR3 contains 15 residues. CDR3 protein: CASSETRGSQETQYF. In DNA form, the CDR3 reads TGTGCCAGCAGTGAGACGCGAGGGTCCCAAGAGACCCAGTACTTC.

The chain employs TRBV3-1 (or the pseudogene TRBV3-2) and TRBJ2-5; D is unresolved. CDR3 length: 12 residues. Trimming shortened V by 5 bases and J by 3 bases, and 7 bases separated the two germline ends. CDR1 and CDR2 (germline): LGHDT, YNNKEL (reference sequence). CDR3 residues: CASSAVEETQYF. In DNA form, the CDR3 reads TGTGCCAGCAGCGCAGTCGAAGAGACCCAGTACTTC.

In this sample, this clone is large (0.1 to 1%). The chain uses TRBV28 and TRBJ1-2; no clear D. Deletions cut 1 base from V and 2 bases from J, with 14 bases between. The CDR3 runs 16 residues. CDR1 and CDR2 from the germline V gene are MDHEN and SYDVKM. CDR3 in amino acids: CASSLSPPDLNYGYTF. CDR3 DNA sequence: TGTGCCAGCAGTTTATCCCCCCCGGACTTAAACTATGGCTACACCTTC.

This clone was picked up one time. The V call is TRBV5-5, the J call TRBJ1-2; D remains ambiguous. Trimming removed 0 bases from V and 13 bases from J, with 7 bases in between. The CDR3 runs to 10 residues. Germline-derived CDR1 and CDR2 are SGHKS and YYEKEE (reference sequence). The CDR3 DNA follows: TGTGCCAGCAGCTTGGAGAGTATCACCTTC. Translation gives CASSLESITF.

CDR3 sequence: CAWSWEEETQYF. The CDR3 DNA reads TGTGCCTGGAGTTGGGAGGAAGAGACCCAGTACTTC. The rearrangement uses TRBV30 and TRBJ2-5, with D possibly matching TRBD2 (6 bases). Germline assignment: CDR1 GTSNPN and CDR2 SVGIG (reference sequence). The length of the CDR3 is 12 residues. The V and J ends lost 2 bases and 3 bases respectively, with 7 bases between them.

The V and J genes are TRBV30 and TRBJ2-5; D gene unclear. V lost 2 bases and J lost 5, with 9 bases in between. The CDR3 is 12 amino acids. The germline gives CDR1 GTSNPN, CDR2 SVGIG (reference sequence). The CDR3 DNA is TGTGCCTGGAGTCCGAGCCCCGAGACCCAGTACTTC. This encodes CAWSPSPETQYF. Full variable domain (outside the CDR3, taken from reference TRBV30 and TRBJ2-5): SQTIHQWPATLVQPVGSPLSLECTVEGTSNPNLYWYRQAAGRGLQLLFYSVGIGQISSEVPQNLSASRPQDRQFILSSKKLLLSDSGFYLCAWSPSPETQYFGPGTRLLVL.